The entry below gives a single T cell receptor beta chain sequence along with its context. The data derive from a study of cytomegalovirus exposure and HLA in healthy donors. PCR used 60 Vbeta primers and 13 Jbeta primers. In the original workflow: A follow-up analysis tallied around 80 million unique TCR beta chains, some 11 million shared. The table came from immunoSEQ multiplex PCR; TCRdb's copy has only in-frame clones and leaves some out. V and J calls and clone size are as listed in that table; D and trimming were resolved from the DNA. Found here are over 85,000 clones, about three fifths of them singletons; the top ten hold around 5%. There are 18 residues in the CDR3. The germline CDR1 and CDR2 sequences are SGHDT and YYEEEE. The V segment lost 0 bases and the J segment 6 bases; nucleotides outside the gene matches: 11.

The source material was PBMCs. The chain recombines TRBV5-6 with TRBJ2-4; 11 bases line up with TRBD1. The origin of this receptor is a human donor in good health. The CDR3 sequence: CASSLVRTGGIVRNIQYF. For the CDR3, the DNA is TGTGCCAGCAGCTTGGTCCGGACAGGGGGCATTGTCAGAAACATTCAGTACTTC.